This T cell receptor (beta chain) is from a study of T cells in Graves' hyperthyroidism and ophthalmopathy. Study-wide results and caveats: Appearing also in blood were most of the thyroid clonotypes expanded above 0.001.

A word on this clonotype: Its specificity is unknown.

A NOSPECS grade of at least 4, a Clinical Activity Score of at least 3 and duration under 3 months were recorded in ophthalmopathy patients. The study excluded patients with uncontrolled infection, other autoimmune disease, pregnancy or lactation. PBMCs were sourced from roughly 9.3 ml fresh peripheral blood. What was amplified from RNA transcripts were TCR beta CDR3 regions. With the HTBI primer set, the TCR CDR3 went through a first round of RT-PCR. MiXCR, run by TCRdb on the multiplex PCR reads, gives a single entry per CDR3 protein. The sample has some 300,000 distinct CDR3 sequences; around a fifth are singletons. The specimen sequenced was blood. The receptor's source is a man aged 45-65 years with Graves' ophthalmopathy.

The CDR3 here is CASSFPSGLADTQYF. The CDR3 nucleotides read TGTGCCAGCAGCTTCCCGAGCGGGTTGGCAGATACGCAGTATTTT. The chain couples TRBV7-2 to TRBJ2-3; TRBD2 is a possible D gene (6 bases). The V end lost 3 bases, the J end lost 4 bases, and 14 bases lay between the germline ends. The germline gives CDR1 SGHTA, CDR2 FQGNSA. CDR3 length equals 15 residues.